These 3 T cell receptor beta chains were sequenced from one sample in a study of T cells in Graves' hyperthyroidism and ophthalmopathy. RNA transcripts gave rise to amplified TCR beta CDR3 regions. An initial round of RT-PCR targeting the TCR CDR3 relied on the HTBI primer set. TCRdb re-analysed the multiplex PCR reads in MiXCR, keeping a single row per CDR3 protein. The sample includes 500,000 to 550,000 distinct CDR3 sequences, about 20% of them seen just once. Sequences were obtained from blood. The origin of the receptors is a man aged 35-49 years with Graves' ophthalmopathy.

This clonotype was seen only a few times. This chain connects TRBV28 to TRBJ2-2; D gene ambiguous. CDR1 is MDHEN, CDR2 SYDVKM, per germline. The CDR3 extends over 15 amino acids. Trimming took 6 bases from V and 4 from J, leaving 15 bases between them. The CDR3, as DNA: TGTGCCAGCAGGGGGTCCATCGGGTTCACCGGGGAGCTGTTTTTT. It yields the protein CASRGSIGFTGELFF.

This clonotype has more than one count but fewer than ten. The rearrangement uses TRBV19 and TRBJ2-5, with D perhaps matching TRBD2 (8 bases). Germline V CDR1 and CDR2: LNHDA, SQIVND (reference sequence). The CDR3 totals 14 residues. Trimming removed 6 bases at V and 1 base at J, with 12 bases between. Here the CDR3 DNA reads TGTGCCAGTAGGCGGGGGGACAGCCAAGAGACCCAGTACTTC. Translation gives CASRRGDSQETQYF.

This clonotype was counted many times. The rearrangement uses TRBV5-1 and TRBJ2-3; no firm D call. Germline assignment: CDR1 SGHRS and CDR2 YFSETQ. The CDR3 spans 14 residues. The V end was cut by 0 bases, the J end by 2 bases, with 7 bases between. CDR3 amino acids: CASSLDIPTDTQYF. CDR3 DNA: TGCGCCAGCAGCTTGGATATTCCCACAGATACGCAGTATTTT.